Listed below are T cell receptor beta chains from one sample, sequenced in a study of blood T cell repertoires in COVID-19. TCRdb's table, derived via immunoSEQ multiplex PCR, lists solely in-frame clones and lacks some. The sample holds roughly 320,000 clones, roughly 90% seen once. Sequencing was carried out using peripheral blood. The receptor source for this set is a woman aged 25-40 years with COVID-19, enrolled during active disease. The CDR3 runs from the conserved cysteine through the conserved F or W. D genes are given only for firm matches.

>TRBV2|.|TRBJ1-2
CASSANKMIYGYTF
>TRBV19|TRBD1|TRBJ2-2
CASSITPGQGAGELFF
>TRBV5-6|TRBD1|TRBJ1-5
CASSLTTGSKQPQHF
>TRBV6-5|.|TRBJ1-2
CASRGPGYGYTF
>TRBV19|TRBD2|TRBJ2-2
CASSMVAGGAGELFF
>TRBV6-6|TRBD1|TRBJ1-5
CASNDPGQGGGQPQHF
>TRBV29-1|.|TRBJ2-7
CSVGGGSSYEQYF
>TRBV19|.|TRBJ1-1
CASSIGTGDSEAFF
>TRBV7-9|.|TRBJ2-3
CASSLARVSDTQYF
>TRBV3-1/TRBV3-2|.|TRBJ1-2
CASSQQGGVYTYGYTF
>TRBV7-9|TRBD2|TRBJ2-3
CASSLKLAGVHTQYF
>TRBV10-1|.|TRBJ2-3
CASSPKLATDTQYF
>TRBV19|TRBD1|TRBJ1-1
CASSAGGVGNTEAFF
>TRBV18|.|TRBJ1-1
CASSTVNTEAFF
>TRBV10-3|.|TRBJ1-4
CATPRNATNEKLFF
>TRBV28|.|TRBJ1-2
CASSLADYGYTF
>TRBV11-3|TRBD2|TRBJ2-1
CASSLRGAGGKVEQFF
>TRBV12-3/TRBV12-4|.|TRBJ2-1
CATPGGKVGEQFF
>TRBV5-5|TRBD2|TRBJ2-3
CASSLVLAGRSRSDTQYF
>TRBV5-4|TRBD1|TRBJ1-6
CASSSVRTGSPNSPLHF
>TRBV7-9|TRBD1|TRBJ1-2
CASSLPPGQGFYGYTF
>TRBV29-1|.|TRBJ1-2
CSVGEGSYYGYTF
>TRBV27|.|TRBJ1-2
CASSLWTGEGYTF